The 31 T cell receptor beta chains below come from one sample, sequenced in a study of blood T cell repertoires in COVID-19. Method: immunoSEQ multiplex PCR; TCRdb's copy keeps in-frame clones and lacks some. The sample records about 31,000 clones, roughly nine tenths being singletons. Sequenced input: peripheral blood. The source is a man in his sixties or seventies with active or convalescent COVID-19.

The chain combines TRBV5-4 with TRBJ2-1, with 8 bases matching TRBD2. Germline V gene sequence: CDR1 SGHNT, CDR2 YYREEE (reference sequence). The J segment lost 4 bases and the V segment lost 4 bases, leaving 4 bases of the junction unmatched. The CDR3 has 14 amino acids. The CDR3 is CASSNRGGYNEQFF. DNA of the CDR3: TGTGCCAGCAGCAACCGGGGGGGGTACAATGAGCAGTTCTTC.

The J gene is TRBJ2-1, the V gene TRBV30, with D possibly being TRBD2 (6 bases). The CDR3 consists of 12 residues. V was clipped by 6 bases and J by 10 bases, with 16 bases between them. Germline CDR1 GTSNPN, CDR2 SVGIG (reference sequence). This chain's CDR3 is CACSKRRDEQFF. CDR3 sequence (DNA): TGTGCCTGCTCAAAAAGGAGGGACGAGCAGTTCTTC.

CDR3 protein: CASRAGNQVGELFF. CDR3 in DNA: TGTGCCAGCAGAGCCGGGAACCAAGTGGGGGAGCTGTTTTTT. This chain uses TRBV6-4 with TRBJ2-2; TRBD2 might be the D (5 bases). CDR1 is MRHNA and CDR2 is SNTAGT in the germline V gene. This CDR3 is built from 14 residues. Trimming took off 6 bases at V and 8 bases at J, with 16 bases between the two ends.

The chain combines TRBV5-6 with TRBJ1-2; 11 bases agree with TRBD1. This CDR3 region has 15 residues. Germline-derived CDR1 and CDR2 are SGHDT and YYEEEE. The junction had 6 bases not matched to a gene; V was cut back by 4 bases and J by 4 bases. The CDR3 sequence: CASSRGQGAGYGYTF. The CDR3 nucleotides read TGTGCCAGCAGCAGAGGACAGGGGGCCGGCTATGGCTACACCTTC.

The chain carries TRBV5-1 and TRBJ2-5; tentative D call: TRBD1 (6 bases). The CDR3 extends over 19 amino acids. Germline assignment: CDR1 SGHRS and CDR2 YFSETQ. Trimming left V 5 bases short and J 4 bases short, with 30 bases between. This chain's CDR3 is CASRGAPTSGAREGETQYF. In DNA form, the CDR3 reads TGCGCCAGCAGGGGGGCTCCAACTTCCGGCGCCCGAGAGGGAGAGACCCAGTACTTC.

This CDR3 is CASSYLATQYF. In DNA form, the CDR3 reads TGTGCCAGCAGTTACTTAGCGACCCAGTACTTC. V gene TRBV6-2 or TRBV6-3 combines with J gene TRBJ2-5; D is ambiguous. The V gene's germline CDR1 is MNHEY and CDR2 SVGEGT. The CDR3 has 11 amino acids. V lost 1 base, J lost 7 bases, and 4 bases lay in between.

The chain links TRBV3-1 (or the pseudogene TRBV3-2) to TRBJ2-2, with TRBD1 matching over 10 bases. Germline trimming cut 4 bases from V and 6 bases from J; bases unmatched to any gene: 2. CDR3 length: 14 amino acids. Looked up from germline, CDR1 is LGHDT and CDR2 is YNNKEL (reference sequence). CDR3 sequence: CASSRQGAAGELFF. The DNA of the CDR3 is TGTGCCAGCAGCCGACAGGGGGCCGCCGGGGAGCTGTTTTTT.

The V and J genes are TRBV15 and TRBJ1-3; perhaps TRBD1 as D (6 bases). The germline CDR1 and CDR2 sequences are LNHNV and YYDKDF (reference sequence). The germline V and J ends were trimmed by 6 bases and 0 bases, with 12 bases remaining between them. This CDR3 has 15 amino acids. CDR3 DNA: TGTGCCACCAGTGGACAGCCGAGCTCTGGAAACACCATATATTTT. This translates into CATSGQPSSGNTIYF.

The chain couples TRBV6-2 or TRBV6-3 to TRBJ1-1; D is undetermined. Germline V gene sequence: CDR1 MNHEY, CDR2 SVGEGT. CDR3 size: 11 residues. With 2 bases removed from V and 11 bases from J, the gap between germline ends came to 9 bases. This chain's CDR3 is CASSYTRSAFF. The CDR3 DNA sequence: TGTGCCAGCAGTTACACTCGGAGTGCTTTCTTT.

The rearrangement uses TRBV27 and TRBJ1-6; D is uncertain. The CDR3 spans 14 residues. V lost 6 bases, J lost 7 bases, and 13 bases lay in between. Germline loops: CDR1 MNHEY, CDR2 SMNVEV (reference sequence). The CDR3 loop reads CASSLHRRNSPLHF. In nucleotides, the CDR3 is TGTGCCAGCAGCCTCCACCGGCGGAATTCACCCCTCCACTTT.

J is TRBJ1-2 and V is TRBV19, with TRBD1 matching 9 bases. With 4 bases clipped from V and 0 bases from J, the junction kept 3 bases outside the gene matches. Germline CDR1 is LNHDA and CDR2 is SQIVND (reference sequence). The CDR3 sequence is 15 residues long. CDR3 loop: CASSTGQGTNYGYTF. Here the CDR3 DNA reads TGTGCCAGTAGTACCGGACAGGGGACTAACTATGGCTACACCTTC. The variable domain in full, completed from reference TRBV19 and TRBJ1-2, reads DGGITQSPKYLFRKEGQNVTLSCEQNLNHDAMYWYRQDPGQGLRLIYYSQIVNDFQKGDIAEGYSVSREKKESFPLTVTSAQKNPTAFYLCASSTGQGTNYGYTFGSGTRLTVV.

The CDR3 sequence: CASSTTSANSYEQYV. DNA for the CDR3: TGTGCCAGCAGTACGACTAGCGCTAACTCCTACGAGCAGTACGTC. The genes are TRBV6-5 and TRBJ2-7, with 8 bases matching TRBD2. Germline assignment: CDR1 MNHEY and CDR2 SVGAGI. The V segment lost 5 bases and the J segment 0 bases; nucleotides outside the gene matches: 6. The length of the CDR3 is 15 residues.

CDR3 residues: CASSVSGQNGYTF. DNA for the CDR3: TGTGCCAGCAGCGTTTCAGGACAGAATGGCTACACCTTC. This chain uses TRBV6-5 with TRBJ1-2, with TRBD1 as a possible D gene (6 bases). The CDR3 is 13 residues long. Trimming shortened V by 6 bases and J by 6 bases, and 14 bases separated the two germline ends. Germline CDR1 and CDR2: MNHEY and SVGAGI.

This chain uses TRBV27 with TRBJ2-4; 14 bases are shared with TRBD2. V gave up 5 bases and J gave up 1 base; unmatched junction bases: 7. CDR3 size: 18 residues. Germline V gene data show CDR1 as MNHEY and CDR2 as SMNVEV (reference sequence). The chain's CDR3 is CASSPTSGRAYAKNIQYF. CDR3 bases: TGTGCCAGCAGTCCGACTAGCGGGAGGGCCTATGCCAAAAACATTCAGTACTTC.

The rearrangement joins TRBV11-2 to TRBJ2-2; a weak D match, TRBD1 (5 bases). CDR1 SGHAT and CDR2 FQNNGV come from the germline V gene. Between the trimmed V and J ends, which lost 4 bases and 6 bases, there was a span of 15 bases. CDR3 length equals 15 residues. CDR3 nucleotides: TGTGCCAGCAGCTACCCTCTTGGGGCGGCCGGGGAGCTGTTTTTT. Translating gives CASSYPLGAAGELFF.

The chain joins TRBV6-5 to TRBJ1-2; 11 bases map to TRBD1. From germline, CDR1 is MNHEY and CDR2 SVGAGI. This CDR3 is built from 16 residues. The junction had 9 bases not matched to a gene; V was cut back by 4 bases and J by 5 bases. The CDR3 sequence: CASSSSGTGGNYGYTF. DNA for the CDR3: TGTGCCAGCAGTTCGTCCGGGACAGGGGGGAATTATGGCTACACCTTC.

The chain joins TRBV7-9 to TRBJ1-1; a possible D gene is TRBD1 (6 bases). This CDR3 has 16 amino acids. CDR1 SEHNR and CDR2 FQNEAQ come from the germline V gene (reference sequence). The V end lost 4 bases, the J end lost 3 bases, and 18 bases lay between the germline ends. In nucleotides, the CDR3 is TGTGCCAGCAGCTCGACGGCGGGGGGCTGGGACACTGAAGCTTTCTTT. It translates to CASSSTAGGWDTEAFF.

This clone came up a few times. The J gene is TRBJ1-1, the V gene TRBV5-6; D may be TRBD1 (5 bases). Trimming pared 0 bases from V and 7 bases from J, leaving 7 bases between. Germline CDR1 is SGHDT and CDR2 is YYEEEE. The CDR3 has 12 residues. The CDR3 nucleotides are TGTGCCAGCAGCTTGGTAACAGGTGAAGCTTTCTTT. Translated: CASSLVTGEAFF.

The chain couples TRBV7-8 to TRBJ2-7, with D perhaps TRBD2 (5 bases). CDR3 size: 13 residues. In germline, CDR1 is SGHVS, CDR2 FQNEAQ. V was cut by 5 bases and J by 4 bases, with 12 bases left in between. CDR3 coding DNA: TGTGCCAGCAGCGAGAAGACGGGATACGAGCAGTACGTC. Residues: CASSEKTGYEQYV.

The rearrangement uses TRBV5-1 and TRBJ2-7, with 10 positions matching TRBD2. In germline, CDR1 is SGHRS, CDR2 YFSETQ. The CDR3 length is 15 residues. Trimming at V came to 0 bases and at J to 6 bases, leaving 6 bases not matched to a gene. The CDR3: CASSLDASGGLEQYF. For the CDR3, the DNA is TGCGCCAGCAGCTTGGACGCTAGCGGGGGCCTCGAGCAGTACTTC.

This chain joins TRBV5-1 and TRBJ1-1; D is unresolved. V lost 5 bases, J lost 4 bases, and 6 bases lay in between. Germline V CDR1 and CDR2: SGHRS, YFSETQ. The CDR3 covers 11 residues. The CDR3, as DNA: TGCGCCAGCAGTGGCAGCACTGAAGCTTTCTTT. Translation: CASSGSTEAFF. Combining the CDR3 with reference TRBV5-1 and TRBJ1-1 gives the whole variable domain KAGVTQTPRYLIKTRGQQVTLSCSPISGHRSVSWYQQTPGQGLQFLFEYFSETQRNKGNFPGRFSGRQFSNSRSEMNVSTLELGDSALYLCASSGSTEAFFGQGTRLTVV.

The chain couples TRBV12-3 or TRBV12-4 to TRBJ2-1; D call uncertain. Trimming removed 3 bases from V and 8 bases from J, with 5 bases in between. The CDR3 loop spans 11 amino acids. The CDR3 DNA reads TGTGCCAGCAGTTTTCGTGATGAGCAGTTCTTC. Translated: CASSFRDEQFF.

CDR3 sequence (DNA): TGTGCCAGCAGCTTAGATCGGGGGGCGCGCACAGATACGCAGTATTTT. It specifies CASSLDRGARTDTQYF. The chain couples TRBV11-2 to TRBJ2-3; tentative D call: TRBD2 (7 bases). V was clipped by 0 bases and J by 1 base, with 11 bases between them. The CDR3 consists of 16 residues. The germline V gene encodes CDR1 SGHAT and CDR2 FQNNGV.

V and J are TRBV19 and TRBJ1-5; D possibly corresponds to TRBD1 (5 bases). This CDR3 has 16 amino acids. Germline lookup yields CDR1 LNHDA and CDR2 SQIVND (reference sequence). Trimming removed 8 bases at V and 1 base at J, with 18 bases between. CDR3 sequence (DNA): TGTGCCAGTGCTAGGGGCCATTCAGGGAGCAATCAGCCCCAGCATTTT. It yields the protein CASARGHSGSNQPQHF.

V and J are TRBV19 and TRBJ2-2; D is undetermined. The CDR3 consists of 13 residues. Germline CDR1 reads LNHDA; CDR2 reads SQIVND (reference sequence). V lost 3 bases and J 3 bases, leaving 5 bases between the germline ends. The CDR3 DNA reads as TGTGCCAGTAGTATTAGAGACACCGGGGAGCTGTTTTTT. It codes for CASSIRDTGELFF.

This chain links TRBV5-1 with TRBJ2-1; TRBD2 aligns across 11 bases. V gave up 0 bases and J gave up 8 bases; unmatched junction bases: 7. In germline, CDR1 is SGHRS, CDR2 YFSETQ. CDR3 length equals 16 residues. Written as DNA, the CDR3 is TGCGCCAGCAGCTTGGGCGTAGCGGGAGGGCCCGATGAGCAGTTCTTC. It specifies CASSLGVAGGPDEQFF. Together with reference TRBV5-1 and TRBJ2-1, the CDR3 gives the full variable domain: KAGVTQTPRYLIKTRGQQVTLSCSPISGHRSVSWYQQTPGQGLQFLFEYFSETQRNKGNFPGRFSGRQFSNSRSEMNVSTLELGDSALYLCASSLGVAGGPDEQFFGPGTRLTVL.

The rearrangement joins TRBV28 to TRBJ2-7, with TRBD1 matching 8 bases. J lost 3 bases, V lost 7 bases, and 5 bases had no gene match. The CDR3 has 13 amino acids. Looked up from germline, CDR1 is MDHEN and CDR2 is SYDVKM. The DNA for the CDR3 is TGTGCCAGCAAAACAGGGGGGAGCTACGAGCAGTACTTC. Translating gives CASKTGGSYEQYF. The full variable domain, its missing parts supplied by reference TRBV28 and TRBJ2-7, is DVKVTQSSRYLVKRTGEKVFLECVQDMDHENMFWYRQDPGLGLRLIYFSYDVKMKEKGDIPEGYSVSREKKERFSLILESASTNQTSMYLCASKTGGSYEQYFGPGTRLTVT.

The chain has TRBV7-9 and TRBJ1-1; the D gene is possibly TRBD1 (5 bases). V was pared by 2 bases and J by 6 bases, with 10 bases between. CDR3 length equals 13 residues. Looked up from germline, CDR1 is SEHNR and CDR2 is FQNEAQ (reference sequence). The CDR3: CASSLLDRPEAFF. In DNA form, the CDR3 reads TGTGCCAGCAGCTTACTAGACAGACCTGAAGCTTTCTTT.

The rearrangement joins TRBV27 to TRBJ1-1, with no clear D. V was clipped by 10 bases and J by 5 bases, with 26 bases between them. This CDR3 comprises 16 residues. Germline V lookup: CDR1 MNHEY, CDR2 SMNVEV (reference sequence). The CDR3 nucleotides are TGTGCCACCCACCCAGTCCCCGGCACCCCCGGGACTGAAGCTTTCTTT. The encoded protein is CATHPVPGTPGTEAFF.

The rearrangement links TRBV14 to TRBJ1-3, with 7 nucleotides matching TRBD1. CDR3 length: 16 residues. V dropped 4 bases and J dropped 2; count of bases not matched to a gene: 8. Germline V gene data show CDR1 as SGHDN and CDR2 as FVKESK. The CDR3: CASSPWTGMTGNTIYF. The CDR3 region has the DNA TGTGCCAGCAGCCCATGGACAGGAATGACTGGAAACACCATATATTTT.

The chain combines TRBV6-2 or TRBV6-3 with TRBJ2-7; D ambiguous. CDR3 length: 13 amino acids. Germline V gives CDR1 MNHEY, CDR2 SVGEGT. Trimming cost V 4 bases and J 2 bases, with 9 bases left between them. CDR3 region: CASSWSGTYEQYF. Here the CDR3 DNA reads TGTGCCAGCAGTTGGTCAGGCACCTACGAGCAGTACTTC.